This entry describes one T cell receptor (beta chain). Original processing methods: Nucleated cell counts were estimated from reference gene primer amplification. Only in-frame clones appear in the TCRdb table, and some are missing; sequencing was by immunoSEQ multiplex PCR. The D gene and trimming were derived from the DNA, and the V and J assignments and clone size from that table. The sample carries under 500,000 clones, about 85% recorded once. The data originate from a study of blood T cell repertoires in COVID-19. Adults between roughly 18 and 89 years of age took part from 20 to 25 US areas. This sequence was found in a woman between 18 and 30 years old with acute COVID-19. Sequencing was done on a sample of PBMCs or T cells enriched from blood (not recorded which).

The CDR3 region has the DNA TGTGCCAGCACCCTCTCAGGACAGGGCTATAATTCACCCCTCCACTTT. This sequence encodes CASTLSGQGYNSPLHF. The chain couples TRBV28 to TRBJ1-6; TRBD1 matches 8 bases. J lost 3 bases, V lost 7 bases, and 8 bases had no gene match. Looked up from germline, CDR1 is MDHEN and CDR2 is SYDVKM. This CDR3 spans 16 amino acids.